The TCR beta chain under discussion was sequenced for a study of memory CD4+ T cells and cytomegalovirus serostatus. The wider study: Donors were healthy Belgian adults, 10 or so CMV seropositive and around 24 seronegative.

CDR3 size: 12 residues. The junction had 10 bases not matched to a gene; V was cut back by 10 bases and J by 8 bases. Per the germline V gene, CDR1 is SNHLY and CDR2 is FYNNEI. Source study methods: Out-of-frame sequences were removed, leaving some 2 million distinct TCRbeta sequences. Clones were read by immunoSEQ multiplex PCR, and TCRdb kept only the in-frame ones, dropping some. The DNA was the basis for D and trimming; V, J and clone size are from that table. This table has fewer than 40,000 clones, 75% to 80% appearing once. Single viable CD3+CD4+CD8-CD45RO+ cells were sorted as the memory CD4+ T cells. Serum IgG to CMV pp150, pp28, p38 and p52 defined serostatus. Positive selection with CD4 microbeads enriched total CD4+ T cells.

This receptor was identified in an adult in good health and CMV-seronegative. The rearrangement joins TRBV2 to TRBJ1-2, with TRBD1 identical over 7 bases. Sequencing was performed on memory CD4+ T cells from blood. In DNA, the CDR3 is TGTGCCAAAGGACAGGATTTTGGCGGCTACACCTTC. It codes for CAKGQDFGGYTF.